Listed here are 14 T cell receptor beta chains from one sample, sequenced in a study of T cells in tumors after PD-1 blockade. Clones were sequenced by immunoSEQ multiplex PCR, and TCRdb holds only the in-frame ones, with some missing. The data contain more than 50,000 clones, around 67% of them singletons. Here the sequenced sample was PBMCs, taken after anti-PD-1 treatment. These receptors were obtained from a human donor with basal cell carcinoma.

The rearrangement links TRBV4-2 to TRBJ2-1; 12 nucleotides align to TRBD1. Germline-derived CDR1 and CDR2 are LGHNA and YNFKEQ. This CDR3 spans 17 amino acids. J lost 4 bases, V lost 2 bases, and 6 bases had no gene match. CDR3 nucleotide sequence: TGTGCCAGCAGCCAATTTCCGGGACAGGGGGCTTACAATGAGCAGTTCTTC. Translated: CASSQFPGQGAYNEQFF.

In its sample, this clone was seen once. V and J are TRBV4-1 and TRBJ2-1; D remains ambiguous. CDR1 is MGHRA and CDR2 is YSYEKL in the germline V gene. Between the trimmed V and J ends, which lost 0 bases and 4 bases, there was a span of 7 bases. The CDR3 sequence is 14 residues long. CDR3 coding DNA: TGCGCCAGCAGCCAAGATGCACAGTACAATGAGCAGTTCTTC. Translating gives CASSQDAQYNEQFF.

This clone was observed a handful of times. This chain links TRBV5-5 with TRBJ2-7; D is uncertain. Germline CDR1 reads SGHKS; CDR2 reads YYEKEE (reference sequence). Trimming pared 4 bases from V and 2 bases from J, leaving 4 bases between. This CDR3 is built from 11 residues. The CDR3 is CASSLTYEQYF. CDR3 sequence (DNA): TGTGCCAGCAGCCTGACCTACGAGCAGTACTTC.

The V and J genes are TRBV7-2 and TRBJ1-1; weak D call: TRBD1 (6 bases). Germline CDR1 and CDR2: SGHTA and FQGNSA. The ends were cut back, 3 bases at V and 1 base at J, with 18 bases in the middle. The CDR3 is 17 residues long. The CDR3 sequence: CASSFRGPRSSNTEAFF. CDR3 coding DNA: TGTGCCAGCAGCTTCAGGGGACCCAGATCCTCGAACACTGAAGCTTTCTTT.

The chain uses TRBV6-4 and TRBJ2-3, with D perhaps matching TRBD2 (6 bases). The V end was cut by 5 bases, the J end by 5 bases, with 11 bases between. The CDR3 consists of 13 residues. CDR1 and CDR2 (germline): MRHNA, SNTAGT. The CDR3, as DNA: TGTGCCAGCAGTCGGGACTGGGGAGATACGCAGTATTTT. Amino acids: CASSRDWGDTQYF.

This clone was seen a few times. V usage is TRBV15 and J usage is TRBJ2-7, with 10 bases aligning to TRBD1. J lost 1 base, V lost 5 bases, and 2 bases had no gene match. This CDR3 comprises 14 residues. Germline V gene lookup returns CDR1 LNHNV and CDR2 YYDKDF (reference sequence). The CDR3 bases are TGTGCCACCAGCCGGGACAGGGGATCCTACGAGCAGTACTTC. Protein sequence: CATSRDRGSYEQYF.

This chain uses TRBV10-3 with TRBJ2-2; D not certain. The CDR3 is made up of 14 amino acids. CDR1 is ENHRY, CDR2 SYGVKD, per germline. Trimming cost V 3 bases and J 3 bases, with 8 bases left between them. The CDR3 sequence is CAISERQDTGELFF. The CDR3 DNA reads TGTGCCATCAGTGAACGTCAAGACACCGGGGAGCTGTTTTTT.

The rearrangement joins TRBV2 to TRBJ2-1; D remains unclear. CDR3 length: 12 residues. Trimming stripped 4 bases from V and 5 bases from J, with 6 bases between. The germline CDR1 and CDR2 sequences are SNHLY and FYNNEI. The CDR3 loop is CASSAFHNEQFF. CDR3 in DNA: TGTGCCAGCAGTGCTTTCCACAATGAGCAGTTCTTC.

The chain carries TRBV21-1 and TRBJ2-2; TRBD1 is the table's D call, not checked against the DNA. TRBV21-1 is classified as a pseudogene. CDR3 length: 16 amino acids. CDR3: CASSKTGFSNTGELFF. The CDR3 DNA follows: TGTGCCAGCAGCAAGACAGGCTTTTCGAACACCGGGGAGCTGTTTTTT.

This clone was seen only once. This CDR3 is CASSRGSNYGYTF. The CDR3 DNA reads TGTGCCAGCAGTCGGGGCTCGAACTATGGCTACACCTTC. The chain recombines TRBV28 with TRBJ1-2; D is perhaps TRBD1 (5 bases). V lost 5 bases and J 2 bases, leaving 9 bases between the germline ends. Germline CDR1 reads MDHEN; CDR2 reads SYDVKM. The CDR3 length is 13 residues.

The CDR3 DNA reads as TGTGCCAGCAGCTTACCGGACTCCTACGAGCAGTACTTC. Translating it yields CASSLPDSYEQYF. The gene calls are TRBV7-2 and TRBJ2-7; no reliable D call. Per germline, CDR1 SGHTA and CDR2 FQGNSA. The CDR3 totals 13 residues. Trimming removed 2 bases from V and 0 bases from J, with 5 bases in between.

This clone was observed a few times. The rearrangement joins TRBV3-1 (or the pseudogene TRBV3-2) to TRBJ2-7; D gene unclear. Germline values: CDR1 LGHDT, CDR2 YNNKEL (reference sequence). This CDR3 is 13 amino acids long. The V gene lost 6 bases and the J gene lost 0 bases, with 9 bases spanning the gap. The chain's CDR3 is CASSHPSSYEQYF. In nucleotides, the CDR3 is TGTGCCAGCAGTCACCCGAGCTCCTACGAGCAGTACTTC.

Of note for this clone: Additional DNA sequences in this sample encode the identical CDR3. The chain recombines TRBV24-1 with TRBJ2-1; 10 bases line up with TRBD1. The V gene's germline CDR1 is KGHDR and CDR2 SFDVKD. With 4 bases clipped from V and 5 bases from J, the junction kept 4 bases outside the gene matches. The CDR3 has 15 amino acids. The CDR3 loop is CATSDPGQGNNEQFF. The CDR3 nucleotides are TGTGCCACCAGTGACCCGGGACAGGGGAACAATGAGCAGTTCTTC.

The chain uses TRBV5-1 and TRBJ2-2; TRBD2 matches at 11 bases. The CDR3 is 17 amino acids. From germline, CDR1 is SGHRS and CDR2 YFSETQ. After removal of 5 bases from V and 0 bases from J, the junction contained 6 bases not matched to a gene. The CDR3 coding sequence is TGCGCCAGCAGAACTACTAGCGGGGGCGCGAACACCGGGGAGCTGTTTTTT. Translating gives CASRTTSGGANTGELFF.